This T cell receptor (beta chain) is drawn from a study of cytotoxic CD8 clonotypes in ibrutinib-treated CLL. Turning to the study itself: Researchers reported around 10 relapsed/refractory and about 15 treatment-naive patients, 17 of them IGHV unmutated. Among responders, roughly 25 were partial and 2 complete; after median roughly 65 months, 14 stayed remitted and around twelve progressed. Study results and limitations: While tracking circulating CD8+ T-cell counts, baseline clonality exceeded that of age-matched healthy donors.

TCRdb's table, derived via immunoSEQ multiplex PCR, lists solely in-frame clones and lacks some. The profile shows some 140,000 clones, under 95% of them singletons. Frozen-stored PBMCs produced about 2 micrograms of genomic DNA for TCR beta libraries. Turning to this clone: Its specificity is unknown.

Looked up from germline, CDR1 is SGHDN and CDR2 is FVKESK. V lost 3 bases, J lost 3 bases, and 5 bases stayed unmatched. The CDR3 contains 16 residues. Source: PBMCs, taken after 12 months of ibrutinib treatment. This clonotype was sampled from a human donor with chronic lymphocytic leukemia. The chain is built from TRBV14 and TRBJ2-1; TRBD1 matches 10 bases. In nucleotides, the CDR3 is TGTGCCAGCAGCCACCTGACAGGGGGCTTCTACAATGAGCAGTTCTTC. The encoded protein is CASSHLTGGFYNEQFF.